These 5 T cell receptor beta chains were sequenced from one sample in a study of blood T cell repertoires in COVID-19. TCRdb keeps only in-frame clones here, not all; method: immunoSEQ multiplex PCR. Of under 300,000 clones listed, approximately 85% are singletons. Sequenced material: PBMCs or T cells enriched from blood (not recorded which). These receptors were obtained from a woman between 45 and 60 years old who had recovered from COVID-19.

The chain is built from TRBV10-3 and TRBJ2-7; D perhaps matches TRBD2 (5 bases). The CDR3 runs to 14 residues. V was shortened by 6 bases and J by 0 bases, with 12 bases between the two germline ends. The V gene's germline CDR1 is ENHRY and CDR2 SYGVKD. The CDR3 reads CAISQTKSSYEQYF. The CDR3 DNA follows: TGTGCCATCAGCCAGACTAAAAGCTCCTACGAGCAGTACTTC.

The CDR3 is CASSLGQGDLKNGYTF. The CDR3 nucleotides are TGTGCCAGCAGCTTGGGACAGGGAGATCTCAAGAATGGCTACACCTTC. The J gene is TRBJ1-2, the V gene TRBV5-4; 7 bases match TRBD1. The ends lost 0 bases at V and 6 bases at J; junction bases unmatched: 11. The germline gives CDR1 SGHNT, CDR2 YYREEE (reference sequence). The CDR3 spans 16 residues. Using reference TRBV5-4 and TRBJ1-2 for the parts outside the CDR3, the full variable domain is ETGVTQSPTHLIKTRGQQVTLRCSSQSGHNTVSWYQQALGQGPQFIFQYYREEENGRGNFPPRFSGLQFPNYSSELNVNALELDDSALYLCASSLGQGDLKNGYTFGSGTRLTVV.

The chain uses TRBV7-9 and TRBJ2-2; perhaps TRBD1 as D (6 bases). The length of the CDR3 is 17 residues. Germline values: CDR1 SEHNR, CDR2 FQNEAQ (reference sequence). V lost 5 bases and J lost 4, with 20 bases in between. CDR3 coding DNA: TGTGCCAGCAGCGACGACCCGTTGGGGGCGGTCACCGGGGAGCTGTTTTTT. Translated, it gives CASSDDPLGAVTGELFF.

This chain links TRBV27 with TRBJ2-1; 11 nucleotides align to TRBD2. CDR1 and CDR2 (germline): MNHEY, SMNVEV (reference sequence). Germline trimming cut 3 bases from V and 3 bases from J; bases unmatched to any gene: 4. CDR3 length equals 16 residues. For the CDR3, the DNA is TGTGCCAGCAGTTTGGACGGACTAGCGGGCTACAATGAGCAGTTCTTC. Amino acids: CASSLDGLAGYNEQFF.

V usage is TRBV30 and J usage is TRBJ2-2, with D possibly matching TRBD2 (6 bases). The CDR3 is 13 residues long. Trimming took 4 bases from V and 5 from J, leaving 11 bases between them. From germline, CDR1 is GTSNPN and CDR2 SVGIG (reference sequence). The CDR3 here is CAWTEGRTGELFF. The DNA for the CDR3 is TGTGCCTGGACCGAGGGGAGGACCGGGGAGCTGTTTTTT. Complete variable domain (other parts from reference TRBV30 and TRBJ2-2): SQTIHQWPATLVQPVGSPLSLECTVEGTSNPNLYWYRQAAGRGLQLLFYSVGIGQISSEVPQNLSASRPQDRQFILSSKKLLLSDSGFYLCAWTEGRTGELFFGEGSRLTVL.